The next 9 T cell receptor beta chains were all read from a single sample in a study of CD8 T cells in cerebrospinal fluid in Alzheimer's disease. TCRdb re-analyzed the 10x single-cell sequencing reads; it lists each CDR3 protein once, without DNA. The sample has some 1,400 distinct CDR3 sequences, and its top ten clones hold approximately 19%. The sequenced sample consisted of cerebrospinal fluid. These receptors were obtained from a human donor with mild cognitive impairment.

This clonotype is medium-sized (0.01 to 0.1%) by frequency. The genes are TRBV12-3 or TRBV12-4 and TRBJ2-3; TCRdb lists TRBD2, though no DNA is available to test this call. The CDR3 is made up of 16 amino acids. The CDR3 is CASSRLAGVETDTQYF.

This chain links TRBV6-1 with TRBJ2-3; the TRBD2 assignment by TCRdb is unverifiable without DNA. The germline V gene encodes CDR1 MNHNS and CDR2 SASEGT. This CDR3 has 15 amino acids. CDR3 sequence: CASTLGTRRTDTQYF.

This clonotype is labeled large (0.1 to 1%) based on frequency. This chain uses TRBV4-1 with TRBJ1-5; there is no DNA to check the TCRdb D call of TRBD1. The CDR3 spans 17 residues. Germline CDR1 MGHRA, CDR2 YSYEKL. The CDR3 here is CASSQDQRQGSNQPQHF.

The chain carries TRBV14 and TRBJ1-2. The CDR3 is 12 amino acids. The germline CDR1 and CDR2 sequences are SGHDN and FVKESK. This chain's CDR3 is CASSQDSYGYTF.

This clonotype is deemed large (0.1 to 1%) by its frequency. The CDR3 is CASSDQVQGEAFF. This chain links TRBV2 with TRBJ1-1; without DNA, the TCRdb call of TRBD1 cannot be checked. This CDR3 region has 13 residues. CDR1 SNHLY and CDR2 FYNNEI come from the germline V gene.

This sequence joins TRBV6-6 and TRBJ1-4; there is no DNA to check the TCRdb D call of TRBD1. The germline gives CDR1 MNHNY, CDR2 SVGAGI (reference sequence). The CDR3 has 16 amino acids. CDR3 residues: CASSYSGQGANEKLFF.

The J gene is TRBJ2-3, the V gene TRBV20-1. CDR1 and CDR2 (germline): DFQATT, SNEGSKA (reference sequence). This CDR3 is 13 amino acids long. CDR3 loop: CSAREMGRDTQYF.

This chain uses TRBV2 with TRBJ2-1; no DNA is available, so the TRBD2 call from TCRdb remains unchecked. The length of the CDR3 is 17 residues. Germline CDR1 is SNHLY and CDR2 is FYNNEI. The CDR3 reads CASSGLAGAVGGNEQFF.

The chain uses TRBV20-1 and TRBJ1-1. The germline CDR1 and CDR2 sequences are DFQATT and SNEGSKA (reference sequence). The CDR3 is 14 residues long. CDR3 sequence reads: CSARDLRLNTEAFF.